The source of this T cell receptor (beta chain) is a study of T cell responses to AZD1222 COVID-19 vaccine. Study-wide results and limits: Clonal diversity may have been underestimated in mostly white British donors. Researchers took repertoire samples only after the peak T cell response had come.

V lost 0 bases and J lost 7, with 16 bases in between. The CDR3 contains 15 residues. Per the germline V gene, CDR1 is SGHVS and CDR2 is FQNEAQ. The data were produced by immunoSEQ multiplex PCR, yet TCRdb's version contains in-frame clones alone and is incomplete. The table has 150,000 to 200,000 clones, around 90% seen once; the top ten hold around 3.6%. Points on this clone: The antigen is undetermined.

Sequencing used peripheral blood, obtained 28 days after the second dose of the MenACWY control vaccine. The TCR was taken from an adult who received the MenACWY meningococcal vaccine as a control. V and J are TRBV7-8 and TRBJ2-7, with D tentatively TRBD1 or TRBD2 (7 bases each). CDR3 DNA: TGTGCCAGCAGCTTAGCAGGCCAGGGGGGGGTGGAGCAGTACTTC. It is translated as CASSLAGQGGVEQYF.